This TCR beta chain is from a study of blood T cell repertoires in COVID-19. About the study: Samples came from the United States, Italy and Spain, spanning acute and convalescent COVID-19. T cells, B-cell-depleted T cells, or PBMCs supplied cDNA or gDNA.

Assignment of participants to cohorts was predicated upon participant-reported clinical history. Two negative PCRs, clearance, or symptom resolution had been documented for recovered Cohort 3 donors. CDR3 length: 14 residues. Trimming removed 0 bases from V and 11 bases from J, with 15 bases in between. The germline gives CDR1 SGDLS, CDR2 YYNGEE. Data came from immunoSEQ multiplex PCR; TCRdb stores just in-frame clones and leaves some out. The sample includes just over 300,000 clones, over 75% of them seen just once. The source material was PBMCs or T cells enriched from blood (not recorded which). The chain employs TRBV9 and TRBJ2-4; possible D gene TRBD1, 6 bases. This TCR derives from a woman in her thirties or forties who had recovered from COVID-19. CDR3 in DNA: TGTGCCAGCAGCGTAGTCCCAGAGGACAGCCTTCAGTACTTC. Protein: CASSVVPEDSLQYF.